Shown below are 3 T cell receptor beta chains from a single sample sequenced in a study of T-cell memory formation after mild COVID-19. From the 5' RACE reads, TCRdb called clonotypes with MiXCR, one entry per CDR3 protein. The table records 200,000 to 300,000 distinct CDR3 sequences, 15% of them present only once. The specimen was PBMCs or a T cell subset sorted from them (not recorded which). These receptors came from an adult woman who had mild COVID-19 (a few samples of this study predate the infection). Cell type and time point are not known.

This clonotype has a handful of counts. The chain links TRBV7-3 to TRBJ2-2; D uncertain. The CDR3 sequence is 15 residues long. V lost 5 bases and J 3 bases, leaving 13 bases between the germline ends. Germline CDR1 is SGHTA and CDR2 is FQGTGA. CDR3 region: CASSPGPEDTGELFF. In DNA, the CDR3 is TGTGCCAGCAGCCCCGGGCCCGAGGACACCGGGGAGCTGTTTTTT.

This chain links TRBV12-3 or TRBV12-4 with TRBJ2-1; perhaps D is TRBD1 or TRBD2 (5 bases each). V dropped 2 bases and J dropped 8 bases, with 16 bases sitting between them. The CDR3 is 15 residues long. The CDR3 sequence: CASSLNDRGWDEQFF. In nucleotides, the CDR3 is TGTGCCAGCAGTTTAAATGACCGGGGCTGGGATGAGCAGTTCTTC.

In this sample, this clonotype turned up a few times. The V call is TRBV20-1, the J call TRBJ1-2; a weak D match, TRBD1 (5 bases). CDR3 size: 16 residues. The ends were cut back, 3 bases at V and 4 bases at J, with 21 bases in the middle. The germline V gene has CDR1 DFQATT and CDR2 SNEGSKA (reference sequence). The CDR3 nucleotides are TGCAGTGCTAGGAGCTCAGGGTTCGCCGGGGGCTATGGCTACACCTTC. It translates to CSARSSGFAGGYGYTF.